This T cell receptor (beta chain) was obtained from a study of blood T cell repertoires in COVID-19. Study in general: From the United States, Italy and Spain came samples of acute and convalescent COVID-19. PBMCs, B-cell-depleted T cells, or T cells were the source of the cDNA or gDNA that made up the material.

The CDR3 has 17 amino acids. Germline V gives CDR1 SGHTS, CDR2 YDEGEE. V was shortened by 0 bases and J by 0 bases, with 16 bases between the two germline ends. Data came from immunoSEQ multiplex PCR; TCRdb stores just in-frame clones and leaves some out. The table includes more than 95,000 clones, around 86% detected once. The receptor was isolated from an elderly man with active or convalescent COVID-19. Sequenced sample: peripheral blood. The gene calls are TRBV5-8 and TRBJ2-7; tentative D call: TRBD2 (7 bases). The CDR3 DNA reads TGTGCCAGCAGCTTGGCCGGGGCGGGGGCCCTCTCCTACGAGCAGTACTTC. This encodes CASSLAGAGALSYEQYF.